Listed here are 32 T cell receptor beta chains from one sample, sequenced in a study of PD-1 blockade in classical Hodgkin lymphoma. Here immunoSEQ multiplex PCR was the method, and the copy in TCRdb shows in-frame clones only, minus some. The profile shows about 46,000 clones, around three quarters of them singletons. After autologous stem cell transplantation all patients relapsed, and prior brentuximab vedotin exposure differed between cohorts. Source: peripheral blood mononuclear cells (PBMCs), taken before the second cycle of nivolumab. The receptors were sampled from a human donor with classical Hodgkin lymphoma.

This clone was found once. CDR3 sequence reads: CASRPGPSAEAFF. DNA of the CDR3: TGTGCCAGCAGGCCGGGACCCTCCGCTGAAGCTTTCTTT. The rearrangement uses TRBV6-4 and TRBJ1-1; possible D gene TRBD1, 5 bases. V was clipped by 6 bases and J by 6 bases, with 14 bases between them. Germline CDR1 MRHNA, CDR2 SNTAGT. This CDR3 contains 13 residues.

This chain links TRBV19 with TRBJ2-2; 7 bases map to TRBD2. CDR1 and CDR2 (germline): LNHDA, SQIVND (reference sequence). CDR3 size: 16 residues. V shed 4 bases and J 4 bases; nucleotides not matched to a gene: 9. The CDR3: CASSRALAKTTGELFF. CDR3 nucleotides: TGTGCCAGTAGTAGGGCACTAGCGAAAACCACCGGGGAGCTGTTTTTT.

This clone has a handful of counts. The rearrangement joins TRBV18 to TRBJ2-7; 8 positions match TRBD2. The CDR3 spans 15 residues. CDR1 is KGHSH and CDR2 is LQKENI in the germline V gene. With 4 bases clipped from V and 3 bases from J, the junction kept 8 bases outside the gene matches. The CDR3 protein is CASSLGLAPDYEQYF. The CDR3 coding sequence is TGTGCCAGCTCACTAGGACTAGCACCTGACTACGAGCAGTACTTC.

This clone appeared a few times. This chain joins TRBV7-3 and TRBJ2-2; a possible D gene is TRBD1 (5 bases). The length of the CDR3 is 13 residues. The germline gives CDR1 SGHTA, CDR2 FQGTGA. V lost 2 bases to trimming and J lost 7 bases, with 8 bases between them. The CDR3 is CASSLDSVGELFF. CDR3 coding DNA: TGTGCCAGCAGCTTAGACAGCGTCGGGGAGCTGTTTTTT.

The chain links TRBV2 to TRBJ2-1; the match to TRBD2 covers 12 bases. The CDR3 runs 15 residues. The V and J ends lost 5 bases and 4 bases, in that order; junction bases with no gene match: 3. Germline values: CDR1 SNHLY, CDR2 FYNNEI. CDR3 region: CASSRLAGVYNEQFF. As DNA, the CDR3 is TGTGCCAGCAGTAGACTAGCGGGAGTGTACAATGAGCAGTTCTTC. The entire variable domain, with the rest obtained from reference TRBV2 and TRBJ2-1, is as follows: EPEVTQTPSHQVTQMGQEVILRCVPISNHLYFYWYRQILGQKVEFLVSFYNNEISEKSEIFDDQFSVERPDGSNFTLKIRSTKLEDSAMYFCASSRLAGVYNEQFFGPGTRLTVL.

The CDR3 DNA sequence: TGTGCCAGCAGCGTAGACATAACCGGGGAGCTGTTTTTT. Translated: CASSVDITGELFF. V and J are TRBV9 and TRBJ2-2; D unresolved. This CDR3 region has 13 residues. V lost 0 bases to trimming and J lost 5 bases, with 5 bases between them. CDR1 and CDR2 (germline): SGDLS, YYNGEE.

The chain uses TRBV10-3 and TRBJ2-1, with D perhaps TRBD2 (7 bases). Germline CDR1 ENHRY, CDR2 SYGVKD. The CDR3 spans 13 residues. Trimming took off 7 bases at V and 8 bases at J, with 15 bases between the two ends. CDR3 in amino acids: CAIKQGGMDEQFF. The CDR3 DNA reads TGTGCCATCAAACAGGGAGGGATGGATGAGCAGTTCTTC.

V is TRBV4-2 and J is TRBJ2-1; D is unclear. Germline V gene data show CDR1 as LGHNA and CDR2 as YNFKEQ. The CDR3 covers 17 residues. V lost 2 bases, J lost 3 bases, and 17 bases lay in between. DNA of the CDR3: TGTGCCAGCAGCCAAACCCCGCCAGTCCGATACTACAATGAGCAGTTCTTC. Translating gives CASSQTPPVRYYNEQFF.

This clone appeared many times. V and J are TRBV4-1 and TRBJ1-1; D is unclear. Germline-derived CDR1 and CDR2 are MGHRA and YSYEKL. The CDR3 totals 14 residues. V was cut by 2 bases and J by 1 base, with 8 bases left in between. This CDR3 is CASSQPDGNTEAFF. The CDR3, as DNA: TGCGCCAGCAGCCAACCCGACGGGAACACTGAAGCTTTCTTT.

The CDR3 sequence is CASSYVEAGSGNTIYF. CDR3 DNA sequence: TGTGCCAGCAGTTACGTCGAGGCGGGCTCTGGAAACACCATATATTTT. This chain connects TRBV6-6 to TRBJ1-3; D is unresolved. The CDR3 sequence is 16 residues long. V dropped 2 bases and J dropped 0 bases, with 11 bases sitting between them. In germline, CDR1 is MNHNY, CDR2 SVGAGI (reference sequence).

In its sample, this clone was seen once. V and J are TRBV2 and TRBJ2-3; D unresolved. Between the trimmed V and J ends, which lost 6 bases and 5 bases, there was a span of 3 bases. The CDR3 has 10 amino acids. Germline CDR1 is SNHLY and CDR2 is FYNNEI. The CDR3 DNA follows: TGTGCCAGCAGCCTAGATACGCAGTATTTT. This sequence encodes CASSLDTQYF.

The J gene is TRBJ2-5, the V gene TRBV4-2; D is perhaps TRBD2 (5 bases). Germline V gives CDR1 LGHNA, CDR2 YNFKEQ. CDR3 length equals 14 residues. Trimming removed 1 base from V and 5 bases from J, with 11 bases in between. This chain's CDR3 is CASSQVSGSETQYF. The CDR3 DNA reads TGTGCCAGCAGCCAAGTTAGTGGGAGCGAGACCCAGTACTTC.

This chain links TRBV2 with TRBJ1-2; D gene ambiguous. The length of the CDR3 is 12 residues. Germline CDR1 is SNHLY and CDR2 is FYNNEI. The V end was cut by 7 bases, the J end by 4 bases, with 10 bases between. Here the CDR3 DNA reads TGTGCCAGCATCGAAGGAGGCTATGGCTACACCTTC. The encoded protein is CASIEGGYGYTF.

The gene calls are TRBV11-2 and TRBJ2-6, with D possibly matching TRBD1 (5 bases). V was pared by 6 bases and J by 0 bases, with 21 bases between. The CDR3 extends over 19 amino acids. Germline V gives CDR1 SGHAT, CDR2 FQNNGV. The CDR3 loop is CASRRIQQDSPSGANVLTF. CDR3 sequence (DNA): TGTGCCAGCAGGAGAATCCAACAAGACAGTCCCTCTGGGGCCAACGTCCTGACTTTC. Complete variable domain (other parts from reference TRBV11-2 and TRBJ2-6): EAGVAQSPRYKIIEKRQSVAFWCNPISGHATLYWYQQILGQGPKLLIQFQNNGVVDDSQLPKDRFSAERLKGVDSTLKIQPAKLEDSAVYLCASRRIQQDSPSGANVLTFGAGSRLTVL.

The rearrangement uses TRBV27 and TRBJ2-2, with D unclear. The CDR3 has 12 residues. The V and J ends lost 5 bases and 4 bases respectively, with 5 bases between them. Per the germline V gene, CDR1 is MNHEY and CDR2 is SMNVEV (reference sequence). The CDR3 loop reads CASSLGTGELFF. The CDR3 DNA reads as TGTGCCAGCAGTCTGGGCACCGGGGAGCTGTTTTTT.

The chain employs TRBV2 and TRBJ1-1, with D maybe TRBD1 (5 bases). The CDR3 has 14 amino acids. V was pared by 8 bases and J by 0 bases, with 13 bases between. Germline CDR1 and CDR2: SNHLY and FYNNEI. For the CDR3, the DNA is TGTGCCAGCTCCAGGGAGGGCCTGAACACTGAAGCTTTCTTT. Protein: CASSREGLNTEAFF.

The DNA of the CDR3 is TGTGCCAGCAGCTTGGACCCTCGCGGGGCTGGCACAGATACGCAGTATTTT. It translates to CASSLDPRGAGTDTQYF. The genes are TRBV5-4 and TRBJ2-3; tentatively, D is TRBD2 (6 bases). CDR3 length: 17 residues. In germline, CDR1 is SGHNT, CDR2 YYREEE (reference sequence). V gave up 0 bases and J gave up 1 base, with 15 bases separating them. Full variable domain (rest looked up from reference TRBV5-4 and TRBJ2-3): ETGVTQSPTHLIKTRGQQVTLRCSSQSGHNTVSWYQQALGQGPQFIFQYYREEENGRGNFPPRFSGLQFPNYSSELNVNALELDDSALYLCASSLDPRGAGTDTQYFGPGTRLTVL.

This clone was recorded only once. The genes are TRBV28 and TRBJ2-2; D ambiguous. V lost 3 bases to trimming and J lost 2 bases, with 7 bases between them. This CDR3 spans 14 amino acids. In germline, CDR1 is MDHEN, CDR2 SYDVKM. CDR3 residues: CASSFESNTGELFF. CDR3 coding DNA: TGTGCCAGCAGTTTCGAATCAAACACCGGGGAGCTGTTTTTT.

The J gene is TRBJ1-2, the V gene TRBV5-4, with D uncertain. Trimming took off 0 bases at V and 3 bases at J, with 0 bases between the two ends. The CDR3 consists of 11 residues. CDR1 and CDR2 (germline): SGHNT, YYREEE (reference sequence). DNA of the CDR3: TGTGCCAGCAGCTTGGACTATGGCTACACCTTC. As protein: CASSLDYGYTF.

This chain connects TRBV19 to TRBJ1-2; the D gene is possibly TRBD1 (5 bases). The CDR3 is 17 amino acids. Trimming took 4 bases from V and 4 from J, leaving 22 bases between them. Germline CDR1 LNHDA, CDR2 SQIVND (reference sequence). This CDR3 reads CASSRGTTTSGPYGYTF. The CDR3 DNA follows: TGTGCCAGTAGTAGGGGAACCACCACATCAGGGCCCTATGGCTACACCTTC.

J is TRBJ2-3 and V is TRBV9; D may be TRBD2 (6 bases). This CDR3 spans 14 amino acids. Trimming pared 0 bases from V and 4 bases from J, leaving 9 bases between. CDR1 is SGDLS, CDR2 YYNGEE, per germline. CDR3 region: CASSVGVAADTQYF. In DNA, the CDR3 is TGTGCCAGCAGCGTAGGGGTAGCGGCAGATACGCAGTATTTT.

The chain joins TRBV2 to TRBJ2-1; TRBD2 matches 10 bases. Germline V CDR1 and CDR2: SNHLY, FYNNEI. Germline trimming cut 6 bases from V and 7 bases from J; bases unmatched to any gene: 9. The CDR3 contains 15 residues. CDR3 DNA: TGTGCCAGCAGGCTAAGCGGGGGGGCTGGGAATGAGCAGTTCTTC. It is translated as CASRLSGGAGNEQFF.

The genes are TRBV14 and TRBJ1-2, with D perhaps matching TRBD1 (5 bases). V dropped 4 bases and J dropped 4 bases, with 10 bases sitting between them. CDR3 size: 13 residues. Germline values: CDR1 SGHDN, CDR2 FVKESK. The CDR3 loop reads CASSPAGGYGYTF. The CDR3 DNA reads TGTGCCAGCAGCCCCGCTGGGGGCTATGGCTACACCTTC.

J is TRBJ1-2 and V is TRBV5-5; no clear D gene. This CDR3 has 14 residues. The V end was cut by 0 bases, the J end by 4 bases, with 10 bases between. Germline assignment: CDR1 SGHKS and CDR2 YYEKEE (reference sequence). The CDR3 DNA follows: TGTGCCAGCAGCTTGGCGAACACCCCCTATGGCTACACCTTC. Its protein product is CASSLANTPYGYTF.

The V gene is TRBV19, the J gene TRBJ1-6, with 9 bases aligning to TRBD1. V was pared by 7 bases and J by 9 bases, with 13 bases of the junction left unmatched. Germline V gene lookup returns CDR1 LNHDA and CDR2 SQIVND (reference sequence). The CDR3 spans 16 residues. The CDR3 protein is CASKAWGTGSGSPLHF. As DNA, the CDR3 is TGTGCCAGTAAGGCTTGGGGGACAGGGTCTGGTTCACCCCTCCACTTT.

V is TRBV6-5 and J is TRBJ2-5; D may be TRBD1 or TRBD2 (5 bases each). Germline CDR1 reads MNHEY; CDR2 reads SVGAGI. The V end was cut by 0 bases, the J end by 3 bases, with 11 bases between. The length of the CDR3 is 15 residues. The CDR3 is CASSYSNGAEETQYF. CDR3 bases: TGTGCCAGCAGTTACTCGAACGGGGCCGAAGAGACCCAGTACTTC.

The chain couples TRBV11-2 to TRBJ1-2, with D maybe TRBD1 (6 bases). Germline lookup yields CDR1 SGHAT and CDR2 FQNNGV. This CDR3 has 13 residues. V lost 1 base and J 7 bases, leaving 10 bases between the germline ends. CDR3 DNA: TGTGCCAGCAGCTTAGGGGGAGGGGGTGGCTACACCTTC. It codes for CASSLGGGGGYTF. The full variable domain, its missing parts supplied by reference TRBV11-2 and TRBJ1-2, is EAGVAQSPRYKIIEKRQSVAFWCNPISGHATLYWYQQILGQGPKLLIQFQNNGVVDDSQLPKDRFSAERLKGVDSTLKIQPAKLEDSAVYLCASSLGGGGGYTFGSGTRLTVV.

The CDR3 coding sequence is TGCGCCAGCAGCCAACGGTGGGCGGGGACAGGGTCGGTCGAGCAGTACTTC. Its protein is CASSQRWAGTGSVEQYF. This rearrangement joins TRBV4-1 to TRBJ2-7; 9 bases are shared with TRBD1. The V segment lost 2 bases and the J segment 6 bases; nucleotides outside the gene matches: 14. Germline lookup yields CDR1 MGHRA and CDR2 YSYEKL. This CDR3 is 17 amino acids long.

This clone was recorded once. The rearrangement links TRBV7-2 to TRBJ1-3, with D tentatively TRBD1 (5 bases). Trimming took off 3 bases at V and 2 bases at J, with 14 bases between the two ends. CDR3 length equals 16 residues. CDR1 is SGHTA and CDR2 is FQGNSA in the germline V gene. The CDR3, as DNA: TGTGCCAGCAGCTTGAGCCGGGACCCCCCTGGAAACACCATATATTTT. It translates to CASSLSRDPPGNTIYF.

This chain links TRBV5-6 with TRBJ2-3; 7 nucleotides match TRBD1. The CDR3 covers 15 residues. V shed 4 bases and J 1 base; nucleotides not matched to a gene: 6. Germline CDR1 SGHDT, CDR2 YYEEEE. CDR3 bases: TGTGCCAGCAGCCTCGGACAGGACGGCACAGATACGCAGTATTTT. Translating it yields CASSLGQDGTDTQYF.

This clone was observed a few times. The chain joins TRBV7-9 to TRBJ1-6, with D unclear. The ends were cut back, 1 base at V and 8 bases at J, with 6 bases in the middle. Germline CDR1 SEHNR, CDR2 FQNEAQ (reference sequence). The CDR3 runs to 13 residues. In DNA form, the CDR3 reads TGTGCCAGCAGCTTAGAACTGGATTCACCCCTCCACTTT. It translates to CASSLELDSPLHF.

V is TRBV6-5 and J is TRBJ1-1; 7 bases fit TRBD1. The CDR3 has 15 residues. Germline-derived CDR1 and CDR2 are MNHEY and SVGAGI. The trim removed 6 bases at V and 3 bases at J, leaving 10 bases unmatched. The CDR3 is CASSLSRQGHTEAFF. In nucleotides, the CDR3 is TGTGCCAGCAGCCTATCCAGACAGGGTCACACTGAAGCTTTCTTT.